This T cell receptor (beta chain) was identified in a study of response to subunit inactivated influenza vaccine. Study-wide results and limits: That few new T cells are recruited by each seasonal influenza vaccination was the authors' suggestion.

This clonotype showed up just a few times. The target antigen is unknown. One entry per CDR3 protein results from TCRdb running MiXCR on the RT-PCR reads. Altogether 700,000 to 800,000 distinct CDR3 sequences are present, approximately 17% being singletons, with the ten largest covering approximately 10%. V lost 6 bases and J lost 3, with 18 bases in between. Germline V CDR1 and CDR2: DFQATT, SNEGSKA (reference sequence). This CDR3 contains 15 residues. The rearrangement uses TRBV20-1 and TRBJ2-1; D assignment may be TRBD1 or TRBD2 (5 bases each). This clonotype originated in a man between 50 and 59 years old who received an inactivated influenza vaccine. Sequenced material: PBMCs from blood, taken around 5 days after vaccination. CDR3 protein: CSARRRQGNYNEQFF. The CDR3 nucleotides read TGCAGTGCCCGGAGGCGGCAGGGAAACTACAATGAGCAGTTCTTC.